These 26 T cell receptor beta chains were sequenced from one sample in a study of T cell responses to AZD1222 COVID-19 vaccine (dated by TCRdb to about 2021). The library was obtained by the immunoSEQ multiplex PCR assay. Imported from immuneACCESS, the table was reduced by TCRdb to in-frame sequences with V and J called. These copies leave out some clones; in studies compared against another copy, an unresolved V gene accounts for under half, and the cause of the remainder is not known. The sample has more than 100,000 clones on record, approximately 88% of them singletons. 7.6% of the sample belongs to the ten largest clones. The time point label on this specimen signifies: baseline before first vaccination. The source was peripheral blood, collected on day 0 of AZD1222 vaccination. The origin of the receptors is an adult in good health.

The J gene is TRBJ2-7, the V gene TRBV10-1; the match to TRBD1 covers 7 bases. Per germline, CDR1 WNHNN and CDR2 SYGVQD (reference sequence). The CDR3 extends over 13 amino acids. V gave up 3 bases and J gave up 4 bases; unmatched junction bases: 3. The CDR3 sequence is CASSDYRGYEQYF. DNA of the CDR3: TGCGCCAGCAGTGATTACAGGGGTTACGAGCAGTACTTC.

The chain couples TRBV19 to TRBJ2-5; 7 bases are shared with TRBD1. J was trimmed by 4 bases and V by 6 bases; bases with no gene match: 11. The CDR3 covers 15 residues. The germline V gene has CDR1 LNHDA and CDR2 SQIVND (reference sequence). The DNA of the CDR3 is TGTGCCAGTAGCGATCGAGGGACAGCTCGAGAGACCCAGTACTTC. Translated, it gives CASSDRGTARETQYF.

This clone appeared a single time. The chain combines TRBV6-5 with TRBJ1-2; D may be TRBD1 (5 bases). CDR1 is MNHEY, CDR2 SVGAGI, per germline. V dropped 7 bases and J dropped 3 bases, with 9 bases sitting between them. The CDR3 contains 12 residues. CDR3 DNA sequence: TGTGCCAGCAACCGGGGCGACTATGGCTACACCTTC. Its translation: CASNRGDYGYTF.

The CDR3: CASSIGGSKLYEQYF. CDR3 nucleotide sequence: TGTGCCAGTAGTATCGGCGGGAGTAAGTTGTACGAGCAGTACTTC. The rearrangement joins TRBV19 to TRBJ2-7; 7 bases line up with TRBD2. J was trimmed by 4 bases and V by 3 bases; bases with no gene match: 9. The length of the CDR3 is 15 residues. Germline assignment: CDR1 LNHDA and CDR2 SQIVND (reference sequence).

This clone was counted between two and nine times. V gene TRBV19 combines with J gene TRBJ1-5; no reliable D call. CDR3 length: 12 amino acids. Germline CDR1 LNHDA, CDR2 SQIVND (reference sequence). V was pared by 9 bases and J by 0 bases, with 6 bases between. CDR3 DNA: TGTGCCAGCAAATATAGCAATCAGCCCCAGCATTTT. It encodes CASKYSNQPQHF.

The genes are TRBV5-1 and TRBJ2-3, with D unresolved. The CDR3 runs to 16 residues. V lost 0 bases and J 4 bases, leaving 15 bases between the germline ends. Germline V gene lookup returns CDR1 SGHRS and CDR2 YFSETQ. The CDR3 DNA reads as TGCGCCAGCAGCTTGGATGAGGTGAAGACGGCAGATACGCAGTATTTT. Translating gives CASSLDEVKTADTQYF.

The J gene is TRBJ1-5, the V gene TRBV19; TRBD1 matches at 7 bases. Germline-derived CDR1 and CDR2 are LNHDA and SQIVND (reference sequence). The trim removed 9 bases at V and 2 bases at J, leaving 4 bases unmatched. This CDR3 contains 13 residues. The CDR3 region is CASNTGGNQPQHF. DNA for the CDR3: TGTGCCAGCAATACAGGGGGCAATCAGCCCCAGCATTTT.

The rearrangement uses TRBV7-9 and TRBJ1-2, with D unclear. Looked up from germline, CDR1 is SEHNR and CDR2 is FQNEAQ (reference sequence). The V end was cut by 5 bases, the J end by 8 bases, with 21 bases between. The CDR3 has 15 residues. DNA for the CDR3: TGTGCCAGCAGCCCAATACTGACCCGCTGGGAGGGCTACACCTTC. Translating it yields CASSPILTRWEGYTF.

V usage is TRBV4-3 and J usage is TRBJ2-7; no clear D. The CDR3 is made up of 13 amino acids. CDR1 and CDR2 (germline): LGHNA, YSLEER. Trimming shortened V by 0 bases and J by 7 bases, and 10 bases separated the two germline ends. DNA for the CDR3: TGCGCCAGCAGCCAAGAAAGGGCCCGGGAGCAGTACTTC. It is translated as CASSQERAREQYF.

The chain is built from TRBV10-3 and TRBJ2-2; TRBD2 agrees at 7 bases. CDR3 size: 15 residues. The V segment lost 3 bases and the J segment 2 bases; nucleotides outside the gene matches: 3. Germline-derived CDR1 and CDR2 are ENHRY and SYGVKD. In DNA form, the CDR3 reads TGTGCCATCAGTGACCCGGGGGGAAACACCGGGGAGCTGTTTTTT. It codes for CAISDPGGNTGELFF.

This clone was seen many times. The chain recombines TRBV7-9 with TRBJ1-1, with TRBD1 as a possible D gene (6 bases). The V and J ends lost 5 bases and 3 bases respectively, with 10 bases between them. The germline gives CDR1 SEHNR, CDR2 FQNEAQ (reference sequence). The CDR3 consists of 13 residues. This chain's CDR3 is CASSLGQYTEAFF. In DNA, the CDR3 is TGTGCCAGCAGCCTTGGACAGTACACTGAAGCTTTCTTT.

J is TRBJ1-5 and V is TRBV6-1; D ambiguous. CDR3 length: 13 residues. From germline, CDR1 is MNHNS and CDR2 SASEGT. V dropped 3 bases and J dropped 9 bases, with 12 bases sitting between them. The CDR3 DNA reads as TGTGCCAGCAGTGAGGGGAGCAGGACGCCCCAGCATTTT. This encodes CASSEGSRTPQHF.

Here the CDR3 DNA reads TGCGCCAGCAGTGTTAGGGGCGAGCAGTACTTC. It translates to CASSVRGEQYF. This chain links TRBV10-2 with TRBJ2-7, with D perhaps TRBD1 (5 bases). Germline CDR1 and CDR2: WSHSY and SAAADI. This CDR3 contains 11 residues. The V gene lost 4 bases and the J gene lost 6 bases, with 7 bases spanning the gap.

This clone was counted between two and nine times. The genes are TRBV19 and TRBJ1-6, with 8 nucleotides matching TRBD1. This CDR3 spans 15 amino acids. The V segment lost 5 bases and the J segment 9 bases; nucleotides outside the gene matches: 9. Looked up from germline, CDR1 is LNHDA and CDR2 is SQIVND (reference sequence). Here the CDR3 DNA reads TGTGCCAGTAGTGTCGGGACAGGCGCTACTTCACCCCTCCACTTT. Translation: CASSVGTGATSPLHF.

CDR3 amino acids: CASSLAGTSGGHNEQFF. CDR3 DNA sequence: TGTGCCAGCAGCTTAGCGGGGACTAGCGGGGGCCACAATGAGCAGTTCTTC. V is TRBV7-2 and J is TRBJ2-1; TRBD2 aligns across 14 bases. The CDR3 sequence is 17 residues long. The V gene's germline CDR1 is SGHTA and CDR2 FQGNSA. Unmatched junction bases numbered 3, after V lost 0 bases and J lost 5 bases. Full variable domain (outside the CDR3, taken from reference TRBV7-2 and TRBJ2-1): GAGVSQSPSNKVTEKGKDVELRCDPISGHTALYWYRQSLGQGLEFLIYFQGNSAPDKSGLPSDRFSAERTGGSVSTLTIQRTQQEDSAVYLCASSLAGTSGGHNEQFFGPGTRLTVL.

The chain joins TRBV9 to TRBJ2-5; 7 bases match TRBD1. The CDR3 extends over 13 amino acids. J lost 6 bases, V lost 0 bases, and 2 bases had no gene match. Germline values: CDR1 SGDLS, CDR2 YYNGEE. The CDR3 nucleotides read TGTGCCAGCAGCGTAGGACAGGGCCAGACCCAGTACTTC. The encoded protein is CASSVGQGQTQYF.

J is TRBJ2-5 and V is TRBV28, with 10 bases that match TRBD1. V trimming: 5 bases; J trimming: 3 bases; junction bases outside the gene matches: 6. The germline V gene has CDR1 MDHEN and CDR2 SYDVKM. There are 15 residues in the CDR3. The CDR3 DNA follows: TGTGCCAGCAGTCCTACCGGGACAGGGGAAGAGACCCAGTACTTC. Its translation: CASSPTGTGEETQYF. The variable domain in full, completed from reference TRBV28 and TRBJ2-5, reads DVKVTQSSRYLVKRTGEKVFLECVQDMDHENMFWYRQDPGLGLRLIYFSYDVKMKEKGDIPEGYSVSREKKERFSLILESASTNQTSMYLCASSPTGTGEETQYFGPGTRLLVL.

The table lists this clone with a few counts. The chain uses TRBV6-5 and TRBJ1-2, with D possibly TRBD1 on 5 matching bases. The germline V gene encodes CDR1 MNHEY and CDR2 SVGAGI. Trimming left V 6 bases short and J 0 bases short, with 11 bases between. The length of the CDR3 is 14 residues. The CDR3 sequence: CASSRDLPNYGYTF. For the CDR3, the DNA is TGTGCCAGCAGCCGGGACCTGCCTAACTATGGCTACACCTTC.

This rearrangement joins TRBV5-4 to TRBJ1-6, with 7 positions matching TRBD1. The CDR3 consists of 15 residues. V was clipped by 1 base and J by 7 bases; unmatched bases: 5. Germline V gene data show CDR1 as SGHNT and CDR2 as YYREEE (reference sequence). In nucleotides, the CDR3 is TGTGCCAGCAGCTTGAAGGGGACAGAGAATTCACCCCTCCACTTT. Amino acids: CASSLKGTENSPLHF.

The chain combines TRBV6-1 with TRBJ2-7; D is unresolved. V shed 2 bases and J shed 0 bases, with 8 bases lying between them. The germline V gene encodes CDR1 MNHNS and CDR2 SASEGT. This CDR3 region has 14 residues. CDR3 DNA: TGTGCCAGCAGTGAACGGCCGGCCTCCTACGAGCAGTACTTC. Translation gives CASSERPASYEQYF.

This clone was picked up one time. CDR3 DNA sequence: TGTGCCAGCAGCCAGACAATGAACACTGAAGCTTTCTTT. Translated: CASSQTMNTEAFF. The J gene is TRBJ1-1, the V gene TRBV14; D not certain. V lost 3 bases and J 0 bases, leaving 5 bases between the germline ends. Germline lookup yields CDR1 SGHDN and CDR2 FVKESK. This CDR3 contains 13 residues.

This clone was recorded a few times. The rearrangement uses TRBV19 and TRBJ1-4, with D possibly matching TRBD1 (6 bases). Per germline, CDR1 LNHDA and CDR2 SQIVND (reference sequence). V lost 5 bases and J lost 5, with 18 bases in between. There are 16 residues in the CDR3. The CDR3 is CASSSRQVGRNEKLFF. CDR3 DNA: TGTGCCAGTAGTTCCAGACAGGTTGGACGAAATGAAAAACTGTTTTTT.

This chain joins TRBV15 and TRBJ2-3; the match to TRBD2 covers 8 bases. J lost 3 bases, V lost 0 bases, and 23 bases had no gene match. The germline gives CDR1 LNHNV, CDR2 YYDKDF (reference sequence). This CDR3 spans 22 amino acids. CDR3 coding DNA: TGTGCCACCAGCAGAGATTTCGGAAATCTGGGGGGGTTCCGGGAGGGAACAGATACGCAGTATTTT. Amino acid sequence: CATSRDFGNLGGFREGTDTQYF.

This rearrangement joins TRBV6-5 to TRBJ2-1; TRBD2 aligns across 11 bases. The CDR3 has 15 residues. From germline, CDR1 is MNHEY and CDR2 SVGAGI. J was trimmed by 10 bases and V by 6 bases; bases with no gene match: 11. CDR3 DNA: TGTGCCAGCAGACCTTTAGCGGGAGGGAGAGACGAGCAGTTCTTC. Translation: CASRPLAGGRDEQFF.

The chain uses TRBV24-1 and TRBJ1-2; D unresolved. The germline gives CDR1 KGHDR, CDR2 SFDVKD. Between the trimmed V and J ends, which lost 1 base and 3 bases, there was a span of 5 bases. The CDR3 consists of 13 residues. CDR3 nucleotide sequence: TGTGCCACCAGTGATTTCCAAGACTATGGCTACACCTTC. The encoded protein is CATSDFQDYGYTF.

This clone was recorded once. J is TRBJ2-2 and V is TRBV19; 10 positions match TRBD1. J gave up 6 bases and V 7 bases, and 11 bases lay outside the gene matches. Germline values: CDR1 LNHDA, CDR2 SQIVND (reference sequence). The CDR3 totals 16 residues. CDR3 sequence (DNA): TGTGCCAGTACCGTTGCGTGGGACAGGGGAGCCGGGGAGCTGTTTTTT. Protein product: CASTVAWDRGAGELFF.